This T cell receptor beta chain was recovered during a study of CD8+ T cells in alopecia areata. V was pared by 8 bases and J by 0 bases, with 11 bases between. The CDR3 runs 13 residues. Germline lookup yields CDR1 MNHNS and CDR2 SASEGT. Specified treatment: oral pan-JAK inhibitor, 5-10 mg twice daily. RNA, once extracted, was reverse transcribed into cDNA for use as the sequencing template. Method: immunoSEQ multiplex PCR; TCRdb's copy keeps in-frame clones and lacks some. The sample has some 220,000 clones, around three fifths seen once. Specimen: CD4+ T cells sorted from blood, collected at week 4, from a patient treated with tofacitinib. V gene TRBV6-1 combines with J gene TRBJ2-7, with a weak D call TRBD2 (5 bases). The receptor's source is a human donor with alopecia areata. Written as DNA, the CDR3 is TGTGCCAGCCTGCGGGCGAACTCCTACGAGCAGTACTTC. The encoded protein is CASLRANSYEQYF.